The 21 T cell receptor beta chains listed next were all sequenced from one sample in a study of radiotherapy plus CTLA-4 blockade in lung cancer. Repertoires were generated with immunoSEQ multiplex PCR, while TCRdb's copy carries only in-frame clones and drops some. In the table there are about 110,000 clones, approximately 81% of which are singletons. The material sequenced was peripheral blood, taken from a patient treated with radiotherapy plus ipilimumab. These receptors were obtained from a human donor with non-small cell lung cancer that progressed on radiotherapy plus ipilimumab. Some clones in this sample may be carry-over from other donors' samples.

J is TRBJ2-3 and V is TRBV28; perhaps D is TRBD1 or TRBD2 (5 bases each). V gave up 5 bases and J gave up 1 base, with 10 bases separating them. In germline, CDR1 is MDHEN, CDR2 SYDVKM. The CDR3 contains 14 residues. Written as DNA, the CDR3 is TGTGCCAGCAGTAACGGGGCAGGCACAGATACGCAGTATTTT. Protein product: CASSNGAGTDTQYF.

The chain is built from TRBV6-1 and TRBJ1-3, with a possible D match to TRBD1 (5 bases). The germline CDR1 and CDR2 sequences are MNHNS and SASEGT. The CDR3 sequence is 14 residues long. V was cut by 4 bases and J by 0 bases, with 7 bases left in between. Here the CDR3 DNA reads TGTGCCAGCAGTGGGGGCATCTCTGGAAACACCATATATTTT. Translating gives CASSGGISGNTIYF.

This clone was counted at least ten times. This chain connects TRBV18 to TRBJ1-3; 9 bases are a match to TRBD1. V shed 6 bases and J 2 bases; nucleotides not matched to a gene: 2. CDR3 length: 14 residues. Germline values: CDR1 KGHSH, CDR2 LQKENI. CDR3 amino acids: CASSGDRAGNTIYF. The CDR3 DNA is TGTGCCAGCTCGGGGGACAGGGCTGGAAACACCATATATTTT.

This clone occurred a few times. This rearrangement joins TRBV7-3 to TRBJ2-5; D remains ambiguous. Germline V gene lookup returns CDR1 SGHTA and CDR2 FQGTGA. The CDR3 contains 12 residues. Trimming shortened V by 1 base and J by 5 bases, and 5 bases separated the two germline ends. DNA for the CDR3: TGTGCCAGCAGCTTAAATGGGGAGACCCAGTACTTC. This gives the protein CASSLNGETQYF.

The chain links TRBV5-1 to TRBJ2-6; D gene ambiguous. This CDR3 contains 14 residues. Germline values: CDR1 SGHRS, CDR2 YFSETQ. The V gene lost 3 bases and the J gene lost 4 bases, with 8 bases spanning the gap. CDR3 protein: CASSSSIGANVLTF. In DNA form, the CDR3 reads TGCGCCAGCAGCTCATCGATAGGGGCCAACGTCCTGACTTTC.

This clone showed up just once. V gene TRBV7-2 combines with J gene TRBJ2-1; the D gene is possibly TRBD2 (5 bases). CDR3 length equals 15 residues. CDR1 and CDR2 (germline): SGHTA, FQGNSA. The V gene lost 1 base and the J gene lost 0 bases, with 7 bases spanning the gap. In nucleotides, the CDR3 is TGTGCCAGCAGCTTAGTCGGGGACTCCTACAATGAGCAGTTCTTC. Protein: CASSLVGDSYNEQFF.

The chain carries TRBV7-8 and TRBJ2-5; TRBD1 matches 7 bases. Germline CDR1 reads SGHVS; CDR2 reads FQNEAQ. CDR3 length equals 13 residues. V was clipped by 5 bases and J by 6 bases; unmatched bases: 6. As DNA, the CDR3 is TGTGCCAGCAGCCTCGACAGGGAGAAGACCCAGTACTTC. Translation gives CASSLDREKTQYF.

The genes are TRBV5-8 and TRBJ1-1; no definite D call. Trimming pared 4 bases from V and 3 bases from J, leaving 7 bases between. This CDR3 contains 12 residues. CDR1 and CDR2 (germline): SGHTS, YDEGEE. CDR3 in amino acids: CASSRSDTEAFF. The CDR3, as DNA: TGTGCCAGCAGCCGCAGTGACACTGAAGCTTTCTTT.

The rearrangement uses TRBV6-5 and TRBJ2-5; D tentatively fits TRBD1 or TRBD2 (5 bases each). V was trimmed by 8 bases and J by 5 bases, leaving 21 bases between them. This CDR3 has 15 amino acids. The germline V gene encodes CDR1 MNHEY and CDR2 SVGAGI. The CDR3 sequence: CASGRRDHGEETQYF. CDR3 bases: TGTGCCAGCGGACGCCGGGACCACGGGGAGGAGACCCAGTACTTC.

This clone was seen a single time. The rearrangement uses TRBV27 and TRBJ2-2; 7 bases map to TRBD1. The CDR3 is 17 residues long. J gave up 2 bases and V 3 bases, and 9 bases lay outside the gene matches. The germline V gene encodes CDR1 MNHEY and CDR2 SMNVEV (reference sequence). CDR3 sequence (DNA): TGTGCCAGCAGTTTCGTACCCGGGACAGTAAACACCGGGGAGCTGTTTTTT. Residues: CASSFVPGTVNTGELFF.

The chain has TRBV12-5 and TRBJ2-5; 7 nucleotides match TRBD2. The J call may be incorrect, as the DNA end agrees better with TRBJ2-7. Germline lookup yields CDR1 LGHNT and CDR2 FRNRAP. This CDR3 is 15 amino acids long. CDR3 sequence: CASGRGGMGLSEQYF. In DNA, the CDR3 is TGTGCTAGTGGCCGGGGAGGGATGGGTCTCTCCGAGCAGTACTTC.

The chain uses TRBV5-1 and TRBJ2-1, with 7 positions matching TRBD2. V shed 4 bases, J shed 0 bases, and the junction held 10 bases outside the gene matches. This CDR3 has 17 residues. The germline V gene has CDR1 SGHRS and CDR2 YFSETQ. CDR3 protein: CASSRASGLSSYNEQFF. CDR3 coding DNA: TGCGCCAGCAGCAGGGCTAGCGGCTTGAGCTCCTACAATGAGCAGTTCTTC.

DNA for the CDR3: TGTGCCAGTAGTACCCGTAGGGCTGGAAACACCATATATTTT. Protein: CASSTRRAGNTIYF. The rearrangement joins TRBV19 to TRBJ1-3, with D unresolved. V lost 4 bases and J 2 bases, leaving 9 bases between the germline ends. Germline lookup yields CDR1 LNHDA and CDR2 SQIVND (reference sequence). The CDR3 sequence is 14 residues long.

This clone was recorded only once. The rearrangement links TRBV20-1 to TRBJ2-7, with TRBD1 as a possible D gene (5 bases). The CDR3 length is 11 residues. Deletions cut 5 bases from V and 5 bases from J, with 10 bases between. The germline V gene has CDR1 DFQATT and CDR2 SNEGSKA (reference sequence). The CDR3 DNA follows: TGCAGTGCTCCTAAGGGGAACGAGCAGTACTTC. Its protein product is CSAPKGNEQYF.

The rearrangement joins TRBV7-8 to TRBJ2-2; perhaps TRBD2 as D (6 bases). The germline V and J ends were trimmed by 2 bases and 0 bases, with 13 bases remaining between them. CDR1 is SGHVS and CDR2 is FQNEAQ in the germline V gene. The CDR3 sequence is 17 residues long. CDR3 DNA: TGTGCCAGCAGCTTAAGTGGAGGGGATACGAACACCGGGGAGCTGTTTTTT. Protein product: CASSLSGGDTNTGELFF.

The CDR3 loop reads CASSPGLGTGGSETNEKLFF. The CDR3 nucleotides read TGTGCCAGCAGCCCCGGGTTAGGGACAGGGGGTAGCGAAACTAATGAAAAACTGTTTTTT. The chain combines TRBV28 with TRBJ1-4, with 11 bases that match TRBD1. The germline V gene has CDR1 MDHEN and CDR2 SYDVKM. V shed 6 bases and J 1 base; nucleotides not matched to a gene: 16. This CDR3 spans 20 amino acids.

The chain combines TRBV2 with TRBJ2-3, with 7 bases identical to TRBD1. There are 13 residues in the CDR3. Trimming cost V 11 bases and J 0 bases; bases outside gene matches: 5. Germline assignment: CDR1 SNHLY and CDR2 FYNNEI. For the CDR3, the DNA is TGTGCCTCAGGGGGACAAAGCACAGATACGCAGTATTTT. Its protein is CASGGQSTDTQYF.

The chain employs TRBV7-8 and TRBJ2-6; 7 bases fit TRBD1. The trim removed 1 base at V and 1 base at J, leaving 1 base unmatched. The CDR3 has 16 residues. Germline V gives CDR1 SGHVS, CDR2 FQNEAQ. CDR3 loop: CASSLEQGSGANVLTF. CDR3 DNA sequence: TGTGCCAGCAGCTTAGAACAGGGGTCTGGGGCCAACGTCCTGACTTTC.

The CDR3: CASGLGNQPQHF. The CDR3 DNA reads as TGTGCTAGTGGTTTGGGGAATCAGCCCCAGCATTTT. The chain is built from TRBV12-5 and TRBJ1-5; no definite D call. Germline V gives CDR1 LGHNT, CDR2 FRNRAP. V was clipped by 1 base and J by 4 bases, with 2 bases between them. There are 12 residues in the CDR3.

The rearrangement links TRBV4-2 to TRBJ2-1, with TRBD2 as a possible D gene (7 bases). Looked up from germline, CDR1 is LGHNA and CDR2 is YNFKEQ. The V end lost 3 bases, the J end lost 2 bases, and 23 bases lay between the germline ends. The CDR3 extends over 19 amino acids. Here the CDR3 reads CASSHIPGGGAGTYNEQFF. The DNA for the CDR3 is TGTGCCAGCAGCCATATCCCCGGCGGGGGCGCGGGGACCTACAATGAGCAGTTCTTC.

This chain links TRBV25-1 with TRBJ2-1, with 8 bases aligning to TRBD1. The CDR3 is 14 residues long. CDR1 and CDR2 (germline): MGHDK, SYGVNS. V shed 2 bases and J 7 bases; nucleotides not matched to a gene: 4. In DNA form, the CDR3 reads TGTGCCAGCAGTGAACAGGGGGCTGGGAATGAGCAGTTCTTC. Protein: CASSEQGAGNEQFF. The whole variable domain, filled in from reference TRBV25-1 and TRBJ2-1, reads EADIYQTPRYLVIGTGKKITLECSQTMGHDKMYWYQQDPGMELHLIHYSYGVNSTEKGDLSSESTVSRIRTEHFPLTLESARPSHTSQYLCASSEQGAGNEQFFGPGTRLTVL.